The 18 T cell receptor beta chains reported below all come from one sample, sequenced in a study of T-cell memory formation after mild COVID-19. One entry per CDR3 protein results from TCRdb running MiXCR on the 5' RACE reads. The repertoire holds around 340,000 distinct CDR3 sequences, with approximately 13% as singletons. The sequenced material came from PBMCs or a T cell subset sorted from them (not recorded which). The receptors shown here come from a man aged 18 to 30 who had mild COVID-19 (a few samples of this study predate the infection). Cell type and time point are not known.

The chain couples TRBV6-5 to TRBJ2-2, with 9 bases lining up with TRBD2. Germline CDR1 MNHEY, CDR2 SVGAGI. Losses at the gene ends were 8 bases for V and 7 bases for J; bases not matched to a gene: 8. The CDR3 runs to 14 residues. DNA of the CDR3: TGTGCCAGCCAAATAGCGGGGGCGGGCGGGGAGCTGTTTTTT. Translated, it gives CASQIAGAGGELFF.

This clonotype was detected many times. The chain is built from TRBV9 and TRBJ2-3; 14 nucleotides line up with TRBD2. The CDR3 is 16 residues long. The germline V gene encodes CDR1 SGDLS and CDR2 YYNGEE. The J segment lost 2 bases and the V segment lost 3 bases, leaving 2 bases of the junction unmatched. The CDR3 DNA reads TGTGCCAGCAGCGAGGGACTAGCGGGGGCCACAGATACGCAGTATTTT. Amino acid sequence: CASSEGLAGATDTQYF.

The rearrangement joins TRBV4-3 to TRBJ1-1; 12 bases match TRBD1. Trimming removed 5 bases from V and 6 bases from J; junction bases left unmatched: 10. Germline loops: CDR1 LGHNA, CDR2 YSLEER. This CDR3 comprises 16 residues. The CDR3 DNA is TGCGCCAGCAGCAGGGTGATGGGACAGGGGGCCTCTGAAGCTTTCTTT. Amino acids: CASSRVMGQGASEAFF.

This clonotype was counted between two and nine times. The chain links TRBV7-3 to TRBJ2-1; D may correspond to TRBD1 or TRBD2 (5 bases each). With 1 base removed from V and 0 bases from J, the gap between germline ends came to 10 bases. Germline CDR1 reads SGHTA; CDR2 reads FQGTGA. The CDR3 spans 16 residues. For the CDR3, the DNA is TGTGCCAGCAGCTTAAATTCCGGGGCCTCCTACAATGAGCAGTTCTTC. Translating it yields CASSLNSGASYNEQFF.

This clonotype was seen repeatedly, ten times or more. CDR3 protein: CASSYSISGGDTQYF. The CDR3 DNA is TGTGCCAGCAGTTACTCGATCAGCGGGGGTGATACGCAGTATTTT. The chain is built from TRBV6-6 and TRBJ2-3, with 8 positions matching TRBD2. Germline CDR1 reads MNHNY; CDR2 reads SVGAGI (reference sequence). This CDR3 region has 15 residues. With 0 bases clipped from V and 6 bases from J, the junction kept 5 bases outside the gene matches.

As regards this clonotype: Germline and junction disagree at one end, which may indicate a read error. The CDR3 sequence: CASSLVGGRHHF. DNA of the CDR3: TGTGCCAGCAGCTTGGTGGGGGGCCGCCACCACTTC. The V and J genes are TRBV7-8 and TRBJ2-7; D might be TRBD1 or TRBD2, each matching 6 bases. CDR3 length equals 12 residues. The germline CDR1 and CDR2 sequences are SGHVS and FQNEAQ.

In this sample, this clonotype turned up a few times. The chain links TRBV20-1 to TRBJ1-1; D not resolved. CDR3 size: 12 residues. CDR1 is DFQATT, CDR2 SNEGSKA, per germline (reference sequence). V was shortened by 4 bases and J by 6 bases, with 12 bases between the two germline ends. CDR3 in amino acids: CSANHVTAEAFF. DNA of the CDR3: TGCAGTGCTAACCACGTGACGGCTGAAGCTTTCTTT.

The chain links TRBV7-2 to TRBJ2-3; 10 nucleotides line up with TRBD1. After removal of 6 bases from V and 2 bases from J, the junction contained 8 bases not matched to a gene. CDR1 is SGHTA and CDR2 is FQGNSA in the germline V gene. This CDR3 spans 16 amino acids. CDR3 DNA: TGTGCCAGCAGATCAGACAGGGGGCGATACACAGATACGCAGTATTTT. Translating it yields CASRSDRGRYTDTQYF.

This clonotype was counted a few times. This chain links TRBV10-3 with TRBJ1-2; the D gene is possibly TRBD1 (5 bases). Germline CDR1 is ENHRY and CDR2 is SYGVKD. Trimming removed 10 bases at V and 4 bases at J, with 19 bases between. CDR3 size: 14 residues. This CDR3 reads CASYSPGGVYGYTF. Here the CDR3 DNA reads TGTGCCAGCTACTCTCCGGGAGGGGTCTATGGCTACACCTTC.

This clonotype has a single count. This chain connects TRBV3-1 to TRBJ2-6; 9 bases match TRBD1. Germline V gives CDR1 LGHDT, CDR2 YNNKEL (reference sequence). J gave up 0 bases and V 4 bases, and 7 bases lay outside the gene matches. The CDR3 contains 18 residues. The CDR3 reads CASSRPGQGISGANVLTF. For the CDR3, the DNA is TGTGCCAGCAGCCGACCGGGACAGGGAATCTCTGGGGCCAACGTCCTGACTTTC.

The chain recombines TRBV6-2 or TRBV6-3 with TRBJ2-3; 8 nucleotides match TRBD2. CDR3 length equals 12 residues. V lost 8 bases to trimming and J lost 7 bases; unmatched junction nucleotides: 5. CDR1 and CDR2 from the germline V gene are MNHEY and SVGEGT. Here the CDR3 reads CASSTSGYTQYF. CDR3 nucleotides: TGTGCCAGCTCTACTAGCGGCTATACGCAGTATTTT.

The table lists this clonotype with many counts. The chain combines TRBV7-2 with TRBJ1-5; possible D gene TRBD1, 5 bases. The germline V and J ends were trimmed by 5 bases and 0 bases, with 8 bases remaining between them. The germline V gene has CDR1 SGHTA and CDR2 FQGNSA. The CDR3 has 14 residues. CDR3 in amino acids: CASSATGSNQPQHF. The DNA of the CDR3 is TGTGCCAGCAGCGCTACAGGTAGCAATCAGCCCCAGCATTTT.

This clonotype showed up just a few times. V usage is TRBV11-2 and J usage is TRBJ1-3, with D unclear. V lost 5 bases and J 0 bases, leaving 8 bases between the germline ends. From germline, CDR1 is SGHAT and CDR2 FQNNGV. The CDR3 sequence is 14 residues long. CDR3 residues: CASSPPNSGNTIYF. CDR3 in DNA: TGTGCCAGCAGCCCACCTAACTCTGGAAACACCATATATTTT.

This clonotype was counted a few times. The gene calls are TRBV5-6 and TRBJ1-3; possible D gene TRBD1, 6 bases. Germline lookup yields CDR1 SGHDT and CDR2 YYEEEE. Deletions cut 4 bases from V and 2 bases from J, with 13 bases between. CDR3 length equals 15 residues. CDR3 loop: CASSTQGRPGNTIYF. DNA of the CDR3: TGTGCCAGCAGCACTCAGGGGAGGCCTGGAAACACCATATATTTT.

Many counts were recorded for this clonotype. V is TRBV7-2 and J is TRBJ2-3; 11 bases match TRBD2. V lost 5 bases to trimming and J lost 2 bases; unmatched junction nucleotides: 3. From germline, CDR1 is SGHTA and CDR2 FQGNSA. This CDR3 spans 15 amino acids. The CDR3 bases are TGTGCCAGCAGCGCTAGCGGGGGGAACACAGATACGCAGTATTTT. This encodes CASSASGGNTDTQYF.

There are a few counts of this clonotype. The rearrangement uses TRBV6-5 and TRBJ2-5; 7 bases line up with TRBD1. In germline, CDR1 is MNHEY, CDR2 SVGAGI. V trimming: 5 bases; J trimming: 1 base; junction bases outside the gene matches: 7. The CDR3 totals 15 residues. The CDR3 loop reads CASSRTGLGQETQYF. The CDR3 DNA reads TGTGCCAGCAGTAGGACAGGCCTAGGCCAAGAGACCCAGTACTTC.

This clonotype was seen a handful of times. The chain recombines TRBV4-1 with TRBJ2-2, with 12 bases identical to TRBD2. This CDR3 is built from 18 residues. Germline trimming cut 3 bases from V and 0 bases from J; bases unmatched to any gene: 5. CDR1 is MGHRA and CDR2 is YSYEKL in the germline V gene. CDR3 loop: CASSQQLAGGPNTGELFF. DNA for the CDR3: TGCGCCAGCAGCCAGCAACTAGCGGGGGGACCGAACACCGGGGAGCTGTTTTTT.

The V and J genes are TRBV24-1 and TRBJ2-3, with D possibly being TRBD1 (5 bases). Germline assignment: CDR1 KGHDR and CDR2 SFDVKD. The CDR3 contains 15 residues. Trimming shortened V by 2 bases and J by 4 bases, and 12 bases separated the two germline ends. This CDR3 is CATSDSSAGPDTQYF. The CDR3, as DNA: TGTGCCACCAGTGATTCCTCGGCAGGGCCAGATACGCAGTATTTT.